This record covers a single TCR beta chain. This CDR3 has 14 residues. V lost 4 bases, J lost 4 bases, and 12 bases lay in between. CDR1 and CDR2 from the germline V gene are SGHDN and FVKESK. Primers: 60 Vbeta forward and 13 Jbeta reverse. Data came from immunoSEQ multiplex PCR; TCRdb stores just in-frame clones and leaves some out. Among under 200,000 clones listed, approximately 82% were seen once. This record comes from a study of cytomegalovirus exposure and HLA in healthy donors. Background on the study: T cells numbering around 190 million yielded 117 million unique TCR beta sequences in an earlier analysis. The early release's HLA-typed donors yielded 65 million to 85 million unique TCRs.

This sequence joins TRBV14 and TRBJ2-3, with D possibly matching TRBD1 (6 bases). The sample comprised PBMCs. This clonotype originated in a young woman in good health and CMV-seropositive. The CDR3 protein is CASSPGRGADTQYF. The CDR3 nucleotides are TGTGCCAGCAGCCCCGGCAGGGGCGCAGATACGCAGTATTTT.